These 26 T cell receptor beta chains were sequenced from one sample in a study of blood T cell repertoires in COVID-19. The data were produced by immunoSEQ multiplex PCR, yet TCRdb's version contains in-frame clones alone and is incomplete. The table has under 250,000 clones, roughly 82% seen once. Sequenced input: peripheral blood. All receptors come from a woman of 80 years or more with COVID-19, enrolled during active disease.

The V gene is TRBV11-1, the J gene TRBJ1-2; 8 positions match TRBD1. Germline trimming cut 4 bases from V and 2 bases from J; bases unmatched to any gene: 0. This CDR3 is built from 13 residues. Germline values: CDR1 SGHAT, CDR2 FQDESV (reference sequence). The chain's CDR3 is CASSYRGNYGYTF. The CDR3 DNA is TGTGCCAGCAGCTACAGGGGGAACTATGGCTACACCTTC.

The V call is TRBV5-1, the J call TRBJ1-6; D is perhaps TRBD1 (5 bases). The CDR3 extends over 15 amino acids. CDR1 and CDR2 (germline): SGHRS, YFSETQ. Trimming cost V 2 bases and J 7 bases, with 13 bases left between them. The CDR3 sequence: CASSLGEGINSPLHF. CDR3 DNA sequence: TGCGCCAGCAGCTTAGGGGAGGGAATAAATTCACCCCTCCACTTT.

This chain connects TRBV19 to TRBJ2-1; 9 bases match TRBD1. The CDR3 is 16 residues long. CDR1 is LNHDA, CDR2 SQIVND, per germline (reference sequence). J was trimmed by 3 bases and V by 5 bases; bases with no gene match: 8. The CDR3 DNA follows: TGTGCCAGTAGTCCCCGTACAGGGGGCTACTACAATGAGCAGTTCTTC. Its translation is CASSPRTGGYYNEQFF.

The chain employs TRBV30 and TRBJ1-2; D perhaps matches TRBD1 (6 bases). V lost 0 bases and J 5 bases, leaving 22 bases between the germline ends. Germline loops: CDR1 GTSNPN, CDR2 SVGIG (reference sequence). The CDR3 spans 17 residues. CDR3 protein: CAWSVRAGGGGPYGYTF. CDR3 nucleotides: TGTGCCTGGAGTGTACGGGCCGGGGGGGGCGGGCCGTATGGCTACACCTTC. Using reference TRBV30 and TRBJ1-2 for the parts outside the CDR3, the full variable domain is SQTIHQWPATLVQPVGSPLSLECTVEGTSNPNLYWYRQAAGRGLQLLFYSVGIGQISSEVPQNLSASRPQDRQFILSSKKLLLSDSGFYLCAWSVRAGGGGPYGYTFGSGTRLTVV.

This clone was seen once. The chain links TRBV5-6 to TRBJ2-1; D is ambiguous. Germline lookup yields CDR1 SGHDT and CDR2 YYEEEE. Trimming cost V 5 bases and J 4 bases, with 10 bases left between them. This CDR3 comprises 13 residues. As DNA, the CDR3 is TGTGCCAGCAGTCGGTCGATATACAATGAGCAGTTCTTC. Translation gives CASSRSIYNEQFF.

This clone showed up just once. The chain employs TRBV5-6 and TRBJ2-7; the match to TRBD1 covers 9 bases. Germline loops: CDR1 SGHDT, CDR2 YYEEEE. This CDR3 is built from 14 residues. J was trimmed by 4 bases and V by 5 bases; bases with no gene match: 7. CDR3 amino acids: CASRWGQGMYEQYV. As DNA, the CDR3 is TGTGCCAGCAGATGGGGACAGGGAATGTACGAGCAGTACGTC.

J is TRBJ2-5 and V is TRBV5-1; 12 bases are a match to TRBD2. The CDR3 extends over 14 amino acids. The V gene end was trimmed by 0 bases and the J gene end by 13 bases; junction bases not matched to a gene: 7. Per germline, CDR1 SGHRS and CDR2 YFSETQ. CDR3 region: CASSLAASGGATYF. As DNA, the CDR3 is TGCGCCAGCAGCTTGGCCGCTAGCGGGGGGGCGACGTACTTC.

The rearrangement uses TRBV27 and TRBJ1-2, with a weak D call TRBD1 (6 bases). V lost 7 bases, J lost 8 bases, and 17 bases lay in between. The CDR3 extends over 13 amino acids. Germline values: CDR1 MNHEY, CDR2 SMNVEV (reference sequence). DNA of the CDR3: TGTGCCAGCAAACTACAGGGTGAACTCGGCTACACCTTC. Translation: CASKLQGELGYTF.

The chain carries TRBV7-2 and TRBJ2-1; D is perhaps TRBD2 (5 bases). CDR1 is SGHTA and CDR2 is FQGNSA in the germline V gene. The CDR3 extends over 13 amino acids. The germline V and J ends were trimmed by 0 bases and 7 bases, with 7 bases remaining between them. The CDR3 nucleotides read TGTGCCAGCAGCTTAGCCTGGGAGAATGAGCAGTTCTTC. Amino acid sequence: CASSLAWENEQFF. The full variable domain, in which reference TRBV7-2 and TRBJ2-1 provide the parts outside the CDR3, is GAGVSQSPSNKVTEKGKDVELRCDPISGHTALYWYRQSLGQGLEFLIYFQGNSAPDKSGLPSDRFSAERTGGSVSTLTIQRTQQEDSAVYLCASSLAWENEQFFGPGTRLTVL.

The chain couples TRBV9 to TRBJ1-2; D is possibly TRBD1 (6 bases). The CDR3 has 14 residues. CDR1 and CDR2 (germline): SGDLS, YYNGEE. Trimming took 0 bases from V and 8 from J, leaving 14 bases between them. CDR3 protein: CASSVEGGASGYTF. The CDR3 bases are TGTGCCAGCAGCGTAGAAGGGGGGGCGTCGGGCTACACCTTC.

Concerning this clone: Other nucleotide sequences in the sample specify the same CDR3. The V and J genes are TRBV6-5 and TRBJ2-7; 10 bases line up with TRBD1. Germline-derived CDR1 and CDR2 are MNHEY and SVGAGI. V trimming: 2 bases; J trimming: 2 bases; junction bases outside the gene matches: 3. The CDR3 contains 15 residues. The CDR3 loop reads CASSYRDRGPYEQYF. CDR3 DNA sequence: TGTGCCAGCAGTTACCGGGACAGGGGCCCCTACGAGCAGTACTTC.

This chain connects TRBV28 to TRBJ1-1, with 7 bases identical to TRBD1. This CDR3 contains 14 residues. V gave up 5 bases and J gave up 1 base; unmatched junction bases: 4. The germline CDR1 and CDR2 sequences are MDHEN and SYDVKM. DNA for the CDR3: TGTGCCAGCAGTCAGGGGGGAACGAACACTGAAGCTTTCTTT. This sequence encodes CASSQGGTNTEAFF.

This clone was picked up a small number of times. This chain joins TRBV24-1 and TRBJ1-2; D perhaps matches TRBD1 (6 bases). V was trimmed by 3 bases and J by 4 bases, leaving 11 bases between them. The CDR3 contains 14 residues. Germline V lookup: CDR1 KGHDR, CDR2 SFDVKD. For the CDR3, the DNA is TGTGCCACCAGTGATCCCCGGACAGTCTATGGCTACACCTTC. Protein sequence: CATSDPRTVYGYTF.

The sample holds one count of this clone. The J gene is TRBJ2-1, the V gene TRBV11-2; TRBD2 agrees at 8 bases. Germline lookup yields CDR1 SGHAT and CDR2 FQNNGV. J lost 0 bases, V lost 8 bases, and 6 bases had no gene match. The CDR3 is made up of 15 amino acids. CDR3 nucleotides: TGTGCCAGCGGCGCGCGGGGGGTCTCCTACAATGAGCAGTTCTTC. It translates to CASGARGVSYNEQFF.

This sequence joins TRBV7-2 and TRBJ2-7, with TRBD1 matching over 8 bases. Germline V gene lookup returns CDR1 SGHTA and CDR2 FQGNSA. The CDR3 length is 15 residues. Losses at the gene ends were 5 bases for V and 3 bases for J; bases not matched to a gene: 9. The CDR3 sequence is CASSTATTGGYEQYF. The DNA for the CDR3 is TGTGCCAGCAGCACCGCTACTACAGGGGGCTACGAGCAGTACTTC.

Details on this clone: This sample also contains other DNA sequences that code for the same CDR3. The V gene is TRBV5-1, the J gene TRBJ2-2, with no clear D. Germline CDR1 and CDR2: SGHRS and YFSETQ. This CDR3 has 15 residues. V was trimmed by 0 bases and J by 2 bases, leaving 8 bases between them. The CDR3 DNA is TGCGCCAGCAGCTTGGCTCAGGCCAACACCGGGGAGCTGTTTTTT. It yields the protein CASSLAQANTGELFF.

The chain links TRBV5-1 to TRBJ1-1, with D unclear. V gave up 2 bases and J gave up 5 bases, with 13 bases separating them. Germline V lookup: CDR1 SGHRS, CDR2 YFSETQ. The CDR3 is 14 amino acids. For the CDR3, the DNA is TGCGCCAGCAGCTTACCGGGTACGAAGACTGAAGCTTTCTTT. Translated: CASSLPGTKTEAFF.

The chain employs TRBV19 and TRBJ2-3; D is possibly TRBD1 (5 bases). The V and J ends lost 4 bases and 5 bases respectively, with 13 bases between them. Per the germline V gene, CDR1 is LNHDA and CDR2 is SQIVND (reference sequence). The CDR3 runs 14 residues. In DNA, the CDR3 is TGTGCCAGTAGTACTCAGGGTCGTGGAGATACGCAGTATTTT. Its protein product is CASSTQGRGDTQYF.

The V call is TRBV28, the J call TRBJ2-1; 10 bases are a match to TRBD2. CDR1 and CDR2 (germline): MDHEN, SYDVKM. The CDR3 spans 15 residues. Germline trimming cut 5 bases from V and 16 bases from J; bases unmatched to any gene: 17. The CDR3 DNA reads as TGTGCCAGCAGTCGTCCCGGGACTAGCGCGGACCTTAAATTCTTC. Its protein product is CASSRPGTSADLKFF.

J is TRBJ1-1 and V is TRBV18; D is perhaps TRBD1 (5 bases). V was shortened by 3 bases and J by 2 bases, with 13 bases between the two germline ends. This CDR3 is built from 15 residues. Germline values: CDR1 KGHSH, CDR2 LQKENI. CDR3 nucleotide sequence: TGTGCCAGCTCACCTGCGGCGGGGGGAAACACTGAAGCTTTCTTT. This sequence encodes CASSPAAGGNTEAFF.

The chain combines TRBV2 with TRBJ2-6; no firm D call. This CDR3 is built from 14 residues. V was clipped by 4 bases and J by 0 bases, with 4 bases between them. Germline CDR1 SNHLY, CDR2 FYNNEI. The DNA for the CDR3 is TGTGCCAGCAGTGCGTCCTCTGGGGCCAACGTCCTGACTTTC. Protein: CASSASSGANVLTF.

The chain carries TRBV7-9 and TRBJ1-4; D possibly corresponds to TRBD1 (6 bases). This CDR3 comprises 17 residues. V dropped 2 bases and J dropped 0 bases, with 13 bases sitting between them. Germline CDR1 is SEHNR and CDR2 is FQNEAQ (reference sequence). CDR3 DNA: TGTGCCAGCAGCTTAACGGCAGGGGTCACAACTAATGAAAAACTGTTTTTT. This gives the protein CASSLTAGVTTNEKLFF.

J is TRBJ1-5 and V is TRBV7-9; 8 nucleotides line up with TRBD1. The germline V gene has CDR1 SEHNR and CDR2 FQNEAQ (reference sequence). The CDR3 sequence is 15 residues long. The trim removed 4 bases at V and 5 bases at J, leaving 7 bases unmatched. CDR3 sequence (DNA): TGTGCCAGCAGCTCCGACAGGGGTAAGGATCAGCCCCAGCATTTT. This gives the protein CASSSDRGKDQPQHF.

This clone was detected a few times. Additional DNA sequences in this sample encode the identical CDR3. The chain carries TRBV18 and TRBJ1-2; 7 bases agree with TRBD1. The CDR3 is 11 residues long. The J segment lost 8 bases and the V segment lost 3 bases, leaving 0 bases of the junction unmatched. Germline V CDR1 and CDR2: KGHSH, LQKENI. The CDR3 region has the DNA TGTGCCAGCTCACCGGACAGGGGCTACACCTTC. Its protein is CASSPDRGYTF.

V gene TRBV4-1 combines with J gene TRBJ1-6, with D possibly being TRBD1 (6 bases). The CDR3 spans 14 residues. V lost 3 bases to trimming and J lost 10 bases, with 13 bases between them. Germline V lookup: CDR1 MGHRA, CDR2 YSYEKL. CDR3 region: CASSHPVGGSPLHF. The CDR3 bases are TGCGCCAGCAGCCACCCCGTAGGGGGATCACCCCTCCACTTT.

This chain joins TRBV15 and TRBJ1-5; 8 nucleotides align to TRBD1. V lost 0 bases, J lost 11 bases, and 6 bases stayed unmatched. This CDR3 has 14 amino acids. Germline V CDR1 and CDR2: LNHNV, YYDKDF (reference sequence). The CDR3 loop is CATSRDQGAIAQHF. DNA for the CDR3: TGTGCCACCAGCAGAGATCAGGGGGCAATCGCCCAGCATTTT.